This T cell receptor (beta chain) was recovered during a study of T cell responses to AZD1222 COVID-19 vaccine. General observations from the study: Only 5 or 6 individuals given AZD1222 were seropositive at baseline. Donors skewed white British and female; clonal diversity was possibly underestimated.

Germline values: CDR1 MGHRA, CDR2 YSYEKL. This CDR3 has 16 amino acids. J was trimmed by 0 bases and V by 4 bases; bases with no gene match: 4. The assay was immunoSEQ multiplex PCR, and TCRdb's table has in-frame clones only and misses some. The data contain about 260,000 clones, roughly 93% of them singletons. Concerning this clone itself: Its antigen remains unidentified.

The rearrangement links TRBV4-1 to TRBJ2-3; 10 bases map to TRBD2. The TCR was taken from an adult in good health. The sequences come from peripheral blood, collected on day 0 of AZD1222 vaccination. In DNA, the CDR3 is TGCGCCAGCAGCCCTAGAGCGGGAGGGAGCACAGATACGCAGTATTTT. This sequence encodes CASSPRAGGSTDTQYF.